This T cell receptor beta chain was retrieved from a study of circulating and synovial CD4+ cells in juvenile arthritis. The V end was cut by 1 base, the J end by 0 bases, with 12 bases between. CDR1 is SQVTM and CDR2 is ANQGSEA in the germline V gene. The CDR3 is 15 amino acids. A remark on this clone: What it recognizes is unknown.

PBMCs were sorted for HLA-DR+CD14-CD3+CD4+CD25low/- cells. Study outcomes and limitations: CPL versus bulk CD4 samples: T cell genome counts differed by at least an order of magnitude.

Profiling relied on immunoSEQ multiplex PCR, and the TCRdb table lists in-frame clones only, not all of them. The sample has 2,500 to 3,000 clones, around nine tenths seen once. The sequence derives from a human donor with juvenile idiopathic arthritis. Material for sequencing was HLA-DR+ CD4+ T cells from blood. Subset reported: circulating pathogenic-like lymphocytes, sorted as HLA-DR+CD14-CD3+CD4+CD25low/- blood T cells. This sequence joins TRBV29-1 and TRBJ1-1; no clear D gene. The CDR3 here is CSVEGGGSVNTEAFF. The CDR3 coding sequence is TGCAGCGTTGAAGGAGGAGGGTCGGTGAACACTGAAGCTTTCTTT.